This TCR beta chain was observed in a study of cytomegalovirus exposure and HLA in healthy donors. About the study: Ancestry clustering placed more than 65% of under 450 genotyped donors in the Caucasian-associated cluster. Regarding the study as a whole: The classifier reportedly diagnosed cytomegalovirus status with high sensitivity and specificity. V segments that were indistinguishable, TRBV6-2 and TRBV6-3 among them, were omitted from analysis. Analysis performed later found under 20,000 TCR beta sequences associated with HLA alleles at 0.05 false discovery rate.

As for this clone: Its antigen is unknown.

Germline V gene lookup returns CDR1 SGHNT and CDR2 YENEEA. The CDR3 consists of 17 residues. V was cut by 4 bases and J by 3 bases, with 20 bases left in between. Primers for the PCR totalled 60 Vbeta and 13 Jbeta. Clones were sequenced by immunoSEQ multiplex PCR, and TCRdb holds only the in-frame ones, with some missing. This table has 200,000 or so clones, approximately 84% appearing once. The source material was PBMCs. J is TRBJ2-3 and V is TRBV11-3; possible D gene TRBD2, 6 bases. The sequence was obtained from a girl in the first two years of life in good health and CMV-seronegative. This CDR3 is CASSSLMGRGSTDTQYF. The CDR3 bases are TGTGCCAGCAGCTCCCTCATGGGGCGGGGAAGTACAGATACGCAGTATTTT.